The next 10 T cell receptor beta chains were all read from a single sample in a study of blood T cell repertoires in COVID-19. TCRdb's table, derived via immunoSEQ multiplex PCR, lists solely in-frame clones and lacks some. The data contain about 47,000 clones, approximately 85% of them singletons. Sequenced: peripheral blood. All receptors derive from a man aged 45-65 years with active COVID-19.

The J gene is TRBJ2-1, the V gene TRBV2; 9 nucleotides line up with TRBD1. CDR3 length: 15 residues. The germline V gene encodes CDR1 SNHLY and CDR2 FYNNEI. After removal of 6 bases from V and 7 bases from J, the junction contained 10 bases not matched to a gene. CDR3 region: CASRSETGGRNEQFF. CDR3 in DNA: TGTGCCAGCAGGTCTGAGACAGGGGGTCGTAATGAGCAGTTCTTC.

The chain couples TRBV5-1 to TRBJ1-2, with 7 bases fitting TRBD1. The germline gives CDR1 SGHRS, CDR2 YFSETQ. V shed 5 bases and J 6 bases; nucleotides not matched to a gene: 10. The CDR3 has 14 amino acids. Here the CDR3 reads CASRTEQGPNGYTF. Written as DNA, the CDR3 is TGCGCCAGCAGAACCGAACAGGGGCCCAATGGCTACACCTTC.

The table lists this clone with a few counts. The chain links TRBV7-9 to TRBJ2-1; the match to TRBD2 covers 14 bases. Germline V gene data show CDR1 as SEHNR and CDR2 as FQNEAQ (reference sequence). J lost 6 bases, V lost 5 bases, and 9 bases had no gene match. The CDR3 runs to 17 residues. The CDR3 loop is CASSPRGLAGGGNEQFF. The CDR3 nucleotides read TGTGCCAGCAGCCCCCGCGGACTAGCGGGGGGTGGCAATGAGCAGTTCTTC.

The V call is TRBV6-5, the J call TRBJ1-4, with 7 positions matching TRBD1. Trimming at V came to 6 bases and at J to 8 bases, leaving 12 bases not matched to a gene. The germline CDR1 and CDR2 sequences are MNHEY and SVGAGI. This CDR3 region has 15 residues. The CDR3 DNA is TGTGCCAGCAGCGACCGACAGGGAAGCGGAGAAAAACTGTTTTTT. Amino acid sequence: CASSDRQGSGEKLFF.

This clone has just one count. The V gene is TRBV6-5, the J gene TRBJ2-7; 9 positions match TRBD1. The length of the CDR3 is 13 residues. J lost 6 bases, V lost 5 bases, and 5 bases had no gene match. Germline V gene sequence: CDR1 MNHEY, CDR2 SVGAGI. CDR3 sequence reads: CASSPWTGAEQYF. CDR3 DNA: TGTGCCAGCAGTCCGTGGACAGGGGCCGAGCAGTACTTC.

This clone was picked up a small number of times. CDR3: CASSELATGGPPQHF. The CDR3 DNA is TGTGCCAGCAGTGAATTAGCGACAGGGGGCCCGCCCCAGCATTTT. V and J are TRBV2 and TRBJ1-5, with 10 bases aligning to TRBD1. CDR3 length equals 15 residues. The germline V gene encodes CDR1 SNHLY and CDR2 FYNNEI. The trim removed 2 bases at V and 9 bases at J, leaving 7 bases unmatched.

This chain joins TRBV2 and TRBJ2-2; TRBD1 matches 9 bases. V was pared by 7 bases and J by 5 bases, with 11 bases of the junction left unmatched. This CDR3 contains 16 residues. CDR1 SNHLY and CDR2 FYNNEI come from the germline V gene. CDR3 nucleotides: TGTGCCAGCAAATGGGACAGGGTTCTTCATACCGGGGAGCTGTTTTTT. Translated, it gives CASKWDRVLHTGELFF.

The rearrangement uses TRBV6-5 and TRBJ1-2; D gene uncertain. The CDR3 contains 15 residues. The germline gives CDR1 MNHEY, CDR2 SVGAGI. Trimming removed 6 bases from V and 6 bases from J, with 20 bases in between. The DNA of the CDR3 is TGTGCCAGCAGACAAACCCCACGGGGTACCCATGGCTACACCTTC. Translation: CASRQTPRGTHGYTF.

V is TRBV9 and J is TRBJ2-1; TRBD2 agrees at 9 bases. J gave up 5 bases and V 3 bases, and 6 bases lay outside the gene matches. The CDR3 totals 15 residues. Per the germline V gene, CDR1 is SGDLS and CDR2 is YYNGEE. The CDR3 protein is CASSAGTSSNNEQFF. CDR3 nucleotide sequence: TGTGCCAGCAGCGCCGGGACTAGCAGCAACAATGAGCAGTTCTTC.

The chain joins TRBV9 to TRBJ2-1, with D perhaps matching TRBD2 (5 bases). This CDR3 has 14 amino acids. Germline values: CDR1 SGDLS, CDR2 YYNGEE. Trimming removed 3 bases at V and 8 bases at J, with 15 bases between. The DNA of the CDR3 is TGTGCCAGCAGCGCCCTAGGACTTGCCCATGAGCAGTTCTTC. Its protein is CASSALGLAHEQFF.